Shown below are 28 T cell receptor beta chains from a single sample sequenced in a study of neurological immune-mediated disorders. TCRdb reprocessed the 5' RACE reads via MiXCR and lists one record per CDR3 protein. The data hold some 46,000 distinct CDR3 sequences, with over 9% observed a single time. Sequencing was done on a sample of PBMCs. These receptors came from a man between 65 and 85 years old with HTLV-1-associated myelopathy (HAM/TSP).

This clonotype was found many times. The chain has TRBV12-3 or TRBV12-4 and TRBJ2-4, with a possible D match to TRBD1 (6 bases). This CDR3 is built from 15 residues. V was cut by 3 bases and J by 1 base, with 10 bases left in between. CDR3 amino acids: CASSFLQGAKNIQYF. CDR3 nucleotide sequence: TGTGCCAGCAGTTTTCTTCAGGGGGCCAAAAACATTCAGTACTTC.

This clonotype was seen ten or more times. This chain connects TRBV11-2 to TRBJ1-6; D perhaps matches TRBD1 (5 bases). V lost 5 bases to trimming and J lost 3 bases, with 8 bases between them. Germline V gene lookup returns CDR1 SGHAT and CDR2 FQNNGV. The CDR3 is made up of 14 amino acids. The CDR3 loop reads CASSNRNYNSPLHF. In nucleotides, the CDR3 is TGTGCCAGCAGCAACAGGAACTATAATTCACCCCTCCACTTT.

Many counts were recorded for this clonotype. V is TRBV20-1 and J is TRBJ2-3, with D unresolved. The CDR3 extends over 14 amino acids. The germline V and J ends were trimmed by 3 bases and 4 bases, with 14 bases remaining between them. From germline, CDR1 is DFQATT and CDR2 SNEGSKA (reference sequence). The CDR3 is CSASDEVRSDTQYF. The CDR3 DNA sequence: TGCAGTGCTAGCGATGAAGTTCGGTCAGATACGCAGTATTTT.

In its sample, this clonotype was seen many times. CDR3 region: CASTRSGWSYNEQFF. As DNA, the CDR3 is TGTGCCAGCACCCGCTCGGGATGGTCCTACAATGAGCAGTTCTTC. The V call is TRBV5-6, the J call TRBJ2-1, with TRBD2 as a possible D gene (5 bases). The ends were cut back, 6 bases at V and 1 base at J, with 14 bases in the middle. Germline assignment: CDR1 SGHDT and CDR2 YYEEEE. The CDR3 length is 15 residues.

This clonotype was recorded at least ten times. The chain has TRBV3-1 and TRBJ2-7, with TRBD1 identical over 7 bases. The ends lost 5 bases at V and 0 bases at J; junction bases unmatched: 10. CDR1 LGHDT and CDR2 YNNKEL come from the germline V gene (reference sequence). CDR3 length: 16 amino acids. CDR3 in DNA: TGTGCCAGCAGCGGAGGAAGGGGGCGACCCTCCTACGAGCAGTACTTC. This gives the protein CASSGGRGRPSYEQYF.

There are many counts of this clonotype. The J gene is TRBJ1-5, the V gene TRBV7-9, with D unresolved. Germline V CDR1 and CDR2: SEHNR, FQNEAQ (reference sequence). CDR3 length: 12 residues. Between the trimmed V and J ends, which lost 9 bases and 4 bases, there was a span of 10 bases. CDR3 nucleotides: TGTGCCAGTCAGGACGGTAATCAGCCCCAGCATTTT. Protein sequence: CASQDGNQPQHF.

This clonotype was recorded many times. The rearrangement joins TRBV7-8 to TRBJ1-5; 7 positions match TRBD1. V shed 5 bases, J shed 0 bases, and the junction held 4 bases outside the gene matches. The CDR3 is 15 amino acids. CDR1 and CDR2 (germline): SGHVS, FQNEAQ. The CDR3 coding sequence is TGTGCCAGCAGCATCAACAGGGGTAGCAATCAGCCCCAGCATTTT. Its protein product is CASSINRGSNQPQHF.

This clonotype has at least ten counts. CDR3 sequence: CSVGQGQMTGELFF. The CDR3, as DNA: TGCAGCGTTGGACAGGGGCAAATGACCGGGGAGCTGTTTTTT. This rearrangement joins TRBV29-1 to TRBJ2-2, with 8 bases identical to TRBD1. This CDR3 contains 14 residues. V was pared by 4 bases and J by 5 bases, with 6 bases of the junction left unmatched. Per the germline V gene, CDR1 is SQVTM and CDR2 is ANQGSEA.

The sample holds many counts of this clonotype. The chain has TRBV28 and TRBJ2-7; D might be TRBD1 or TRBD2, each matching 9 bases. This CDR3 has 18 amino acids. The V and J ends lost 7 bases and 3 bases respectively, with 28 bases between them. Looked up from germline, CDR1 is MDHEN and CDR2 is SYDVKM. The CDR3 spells CASMRTGVSSGTFYEQYF. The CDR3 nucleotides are TGTGCCAGCATGAGGACAGGGGTCTCTAGCGGGACTTTCTACGAGCAGTACTTC.

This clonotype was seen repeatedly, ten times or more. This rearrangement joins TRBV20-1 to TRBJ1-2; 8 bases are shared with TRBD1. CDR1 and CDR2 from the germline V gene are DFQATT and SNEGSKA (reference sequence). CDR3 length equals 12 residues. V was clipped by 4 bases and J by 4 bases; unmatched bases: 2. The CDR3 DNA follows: TGCAGTGCTAAAGGACAGGGCTATGGCTACACCTTC. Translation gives CSAKGQGYGYTF.

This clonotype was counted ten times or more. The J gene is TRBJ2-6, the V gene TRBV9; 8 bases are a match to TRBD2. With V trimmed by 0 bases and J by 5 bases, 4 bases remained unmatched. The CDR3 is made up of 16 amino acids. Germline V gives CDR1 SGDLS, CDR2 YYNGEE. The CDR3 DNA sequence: TGTGCCAGCAGCGTAGAGGCGGGGGGCAGGGCCAACGTCCTGACTTTC. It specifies CASSVEAGGRANVLTF.

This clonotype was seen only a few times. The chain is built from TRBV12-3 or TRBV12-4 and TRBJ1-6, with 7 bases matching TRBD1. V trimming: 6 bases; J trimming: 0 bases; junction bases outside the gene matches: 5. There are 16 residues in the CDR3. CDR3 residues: CASRLQGNSYNSPLHF. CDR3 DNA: TGTGCCAGCAGGCTACAGGGGAACTCCTATAATTCACCCCTCCACTTT.

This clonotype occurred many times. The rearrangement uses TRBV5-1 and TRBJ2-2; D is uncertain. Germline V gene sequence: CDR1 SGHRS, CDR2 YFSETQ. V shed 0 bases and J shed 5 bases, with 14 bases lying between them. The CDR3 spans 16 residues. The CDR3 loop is CASSLESPLGTGELFF. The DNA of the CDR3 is TGCGCCAGCAGCTTGGAGTCCCCCCTAGGGACCGGGGAGCTGTTTTTT.

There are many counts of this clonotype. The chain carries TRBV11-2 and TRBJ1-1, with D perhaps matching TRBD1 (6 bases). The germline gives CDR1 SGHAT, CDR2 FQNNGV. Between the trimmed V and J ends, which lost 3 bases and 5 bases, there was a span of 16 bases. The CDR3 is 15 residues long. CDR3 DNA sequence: TGTGCCAGCAGCTTCGGGGGCATCCGTCCGACTGAAGCTTTCTTT. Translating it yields CASSFGGIRPTEAFF.

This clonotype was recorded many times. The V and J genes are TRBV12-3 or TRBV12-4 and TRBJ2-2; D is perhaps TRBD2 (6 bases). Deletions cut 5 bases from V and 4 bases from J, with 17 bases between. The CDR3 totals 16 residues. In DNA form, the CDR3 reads TGTGCCAGCAGTACTGCGGCGGGATTGCGCACCGGGGAGCTGTTTTTT. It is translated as CASSTAAGLRTGELFF.

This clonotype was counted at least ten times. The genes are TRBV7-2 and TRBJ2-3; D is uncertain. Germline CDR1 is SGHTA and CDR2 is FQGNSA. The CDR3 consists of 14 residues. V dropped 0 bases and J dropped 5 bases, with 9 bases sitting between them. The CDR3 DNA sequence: TGTGCCAGCAGCTTAGCAGGAATTGAAGATACGCAGTATTTT. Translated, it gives CASSLAGIEDTQYF.

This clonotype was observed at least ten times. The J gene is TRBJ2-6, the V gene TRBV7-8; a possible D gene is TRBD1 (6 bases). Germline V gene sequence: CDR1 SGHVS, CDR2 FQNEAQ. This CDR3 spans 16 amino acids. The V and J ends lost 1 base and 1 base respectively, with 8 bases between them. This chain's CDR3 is CASSLVGASGANVLTF. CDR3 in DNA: TGTGCCAGCAGCTTAGTGGGGGCATCTGGGGCCAACGTCCTGACTTTC.

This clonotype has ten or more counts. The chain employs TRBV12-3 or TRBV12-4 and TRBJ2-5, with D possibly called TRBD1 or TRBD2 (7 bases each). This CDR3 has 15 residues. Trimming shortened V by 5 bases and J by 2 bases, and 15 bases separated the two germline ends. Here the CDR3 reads CASSGDREGQETQYF. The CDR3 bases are TGTGCCAGCAGTGGAGACAGGGAGGGGCAAGAGACCCAGTACTTC.

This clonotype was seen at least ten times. The CDR3 nucleotides are TGTGCCAGCAGCCTAGGACTGGGTTCCAACAATGAGCAGTTCTTC. This encodes CASSLGLGSNNEQFF. The chain recombines TRBV3-1 with TRBJ2-1; D perhaps matches TRBD2 (5 bases). The germline CDR1 and CDR2 sequences are LGHDT and YNNKEL (reference sequence). This CDR3 contains 15 residues. Between the trimmed V and J ends, which lost 4 bases and 5 bases, there was a span of 15 bases.

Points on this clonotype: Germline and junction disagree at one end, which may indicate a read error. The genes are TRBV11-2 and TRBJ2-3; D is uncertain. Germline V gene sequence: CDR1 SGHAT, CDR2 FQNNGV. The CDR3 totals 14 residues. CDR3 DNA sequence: TGTGCCAGCAGCTTAGTCGGACCGTCAGATTCGCAGTATTTT. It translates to CASSLVGPSDSQYF.

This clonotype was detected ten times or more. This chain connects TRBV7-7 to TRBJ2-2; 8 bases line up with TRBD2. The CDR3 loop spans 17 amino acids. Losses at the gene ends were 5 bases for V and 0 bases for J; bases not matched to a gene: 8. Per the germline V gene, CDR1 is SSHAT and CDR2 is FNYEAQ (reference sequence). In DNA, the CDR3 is TGTGCCAGCAGCCTCTTGCCGGGACTAGCGAACACCGGGGAGCTGTTTTTT. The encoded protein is CASSLLPGLANTGELFF.

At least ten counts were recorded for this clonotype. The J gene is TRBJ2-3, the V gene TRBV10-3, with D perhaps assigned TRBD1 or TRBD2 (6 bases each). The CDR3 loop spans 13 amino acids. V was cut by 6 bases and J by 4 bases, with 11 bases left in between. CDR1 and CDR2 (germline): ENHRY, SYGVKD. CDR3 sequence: CAIRPGEADTQYF. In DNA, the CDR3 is TGTGCCATCAGGCCAGGGGAGGCAGATACGCAGTATTTT.

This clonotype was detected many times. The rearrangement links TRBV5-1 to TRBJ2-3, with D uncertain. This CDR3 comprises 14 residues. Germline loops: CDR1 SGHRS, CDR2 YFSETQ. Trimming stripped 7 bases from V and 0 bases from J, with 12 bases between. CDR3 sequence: CASSITLSTDTQYF. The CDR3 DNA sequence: TGCGCCAGCTCGATCACCCTAAGCACAGATACGCAGTATTTT.

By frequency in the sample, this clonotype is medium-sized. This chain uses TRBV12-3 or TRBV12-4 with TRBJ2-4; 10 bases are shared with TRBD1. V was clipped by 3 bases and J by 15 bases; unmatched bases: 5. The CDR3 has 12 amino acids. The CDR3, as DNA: TGTGCCAGCAGTTTCCCGACAGGGGGCTTGTACTTC. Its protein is CASSFPTGGLYF.

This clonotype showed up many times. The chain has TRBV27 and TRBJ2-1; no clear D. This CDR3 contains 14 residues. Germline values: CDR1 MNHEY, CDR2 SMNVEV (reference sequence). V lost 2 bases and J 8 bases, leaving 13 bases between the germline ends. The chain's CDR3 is CASSLTRPRDEQFF. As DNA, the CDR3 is TGTGCCAGCAGTTTAACCCGGCCGCGCGATGAGCAGTTCTTC.

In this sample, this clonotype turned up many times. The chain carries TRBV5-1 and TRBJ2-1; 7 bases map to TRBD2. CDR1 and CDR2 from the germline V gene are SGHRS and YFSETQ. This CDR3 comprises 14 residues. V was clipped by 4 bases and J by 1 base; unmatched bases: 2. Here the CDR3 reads CASSAGVSYNEQFF. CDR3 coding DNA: TGCGCCAGCAGCGCGGGGGTATCCTACAATGAGCAGTTCTTC. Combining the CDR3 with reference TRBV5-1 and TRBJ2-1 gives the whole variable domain KAGVTQTPRYLIKTRGQQVTLSCSPISGHRSVSWYQQTPGQGLQFLFEYFSETQRNKGNFPGRFSGRQFSNSRSEMNVSTLELGDSALYLCASSAGVSYNEQFFGPGTRLTVL.

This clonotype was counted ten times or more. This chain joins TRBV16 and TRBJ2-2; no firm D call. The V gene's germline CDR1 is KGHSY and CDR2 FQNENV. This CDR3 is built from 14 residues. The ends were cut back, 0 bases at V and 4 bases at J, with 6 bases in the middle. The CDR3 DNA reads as TGTGCCAGCAGCCAATCGACCCTCACCGGGGAGCTGTTTTTT. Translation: CASSQSTLTGELFF.

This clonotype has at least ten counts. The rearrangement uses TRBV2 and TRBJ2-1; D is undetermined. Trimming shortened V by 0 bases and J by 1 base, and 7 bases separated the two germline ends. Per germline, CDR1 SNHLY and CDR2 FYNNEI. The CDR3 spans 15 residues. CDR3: CASSEARRSYNEQFF. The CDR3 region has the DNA TGTGCCAGCAGTGAAGCACGGCGGTCCTACAATGAGCAGTTCTTC.